These T cell receptor beta chains were read from a single sample in a study of early T cells in non-severe SARS-CoV-2 infection. Each CDR3 protein gets one entry after TCRdb re-called the 5' RACE reads with MiXCR. The sample holds about 80,000 distinct CDR3 sequences, 11% seen once. The sequencing sample was made of whole blood. The receptor source for this set is an adult who was a healthcare worker with PCR-confirmed SARS-CoV-2 infection or an uninfected control (not recorded which). The CDR3 runs from the conserved cysteine through the conserved F or W. D genes are given only for firm matches. A row's size may be missing; if present it is once, few, many or a size class.

TRBJ1-6 NA TRBV12-3/TRBV12-4 few CASSLGGIGSPLHF TGTGCCAGCAGTTTGGGCGGGATCGGGTCACCCCTCCACTTT
TRBJ2-3 NA TRBV27 few CASSWASGFTDTQYF TGTGCCAGCAGTTGGGCAAGCGGCTTCACAGATACGCAGTATTTT
TRBJ1-2 NA TRBV6-1 NA CASSEAGQRGGYTF TGTGCCAGCAGTGAAGCTGGGCAGCGCGGGGGCTACACCTTC
TRBJ2-3 NA TRBV18 NA CASSGGTDTQYF TGTGCCAGCTCAGGGGGCACAGATACGCAGTATTTT
TRBJ1-1 TRBD1 TRBV2 NA CASSGTGITEAFF TGTGCCAGCAGTGGGACAGGAATCACTGAAGCTTTCTTT
TRBJ2-2 TRBD1 TRBV5-6 many CASSPRTGVVTGELFF TGTGCCAGCAGCCCTAGGACAGGGGTAGTCACCGGGGAGCTGTTTTTT
TRBJ1-6 NA TRBV5-1 NA CASSLVVSEKGISPLHF TGCGCCAGCAGCTTGGTGGTTTCGGAAAAGGGGATTTCACCCCTCCACTTT
TRBJ2-7 TRBD2 TRBV4-1 many CASSQDLGLAVSYEQYF TGCGCCAGCAGCCAAGATTTAGGGCTAGCGGTCTCCTACGAGCAGTACTTC
TRBJ2-1 NA TRBV9 few CASWDDRTNEQFF TGTGCCAGCTGGGACGACCGAACCAATGAGCAGTTCTTC
TRBJ2-7 NA TRBV12-3/TRBV12-4 many CASSLHSAPRTEQYF TGTGCCAGCAGTTTACATTCAGCCCCGAGGACCGAGCAGTACTTC
TRBJ2-1 NA TRBV6-1 many CASSGTRSGEQFF TGTGCCAGCAGTGGGACCCGTTCCGGTGAGCAGTTCTTC
TRBJ2-7 NA TRBV28 few CASSLPMDGSYEQYF TGTGCCAGCAGTCTACCTATGGACGGCTCCTACGAGCAGTACTTC
TRBJ1-1 NA TRBV5-1 few CASSLVAGTTEAFF TGCGCCAGCAGCTTGGTGGCAGGGACCACTGAAGCTTTCTTT
TRBJ1-6 TRBD1 TRBV6-2/TRBV6-3 many CASADLDETGSPLHF TGTGCCAGCGCGGACCTTGATGAGACAGGGTCACCCCTCCACTTT